This TCR beta chain was recorded in a study of T-cell memory formation after mild COVID-19. Study-wide background: In these data, TCR clusters were largely donor specific.

Points from the study as a whole: Contracting clones, day 15 to 85, had balanced CD4/CD8, and later expanders favored CD4+. Certain responding clones were present in pre-infection memory, suggesting participation of cross-reactive memory.

To note about this clonotype: Its specificity is not known.

TCRdb reprocessed the 5' RACE reads with MiXCR, giving one entry per CDR3 protein. The sample includes about 210,000 distinct CDR3 sequences, 25% to 35% of them seen just once. V lost 3 bases and J lost 0, with 15 bases in between. Germline CDR1 is LNHNV and CDR2 is YYDKDF (reference sequence). There are 17 residues in the CDR3. The V gene is TRBV15, the J gene TRBJ2-1; possibly TRBD2 for D (6 bases). Sequenced: PBMCs or a T cell subset sorted from them (not recorded which). This TCR was recovered from an adult woman who had mild COVID-19 (a few samples of this study predate the infection). Cell type and time point are not known. CDR3 protein: CATSSPRAGSSYNEQFF. Here the CDR3 DNA reads TGTGCCACCAGCAGCCCTAGGGCGGGGAGCTCCTACAATGAGCAGTTCTTC.